This passage covers 8 T cell receptor beta chains from one sample sequenced in a study of STAT5B mutations in CD4+ large granular lymphocyte leukemia. Assay: immunoSEQ multiplex PCR; the TCRdb copy retains only in-frame clones and omits some. The profile shows some 30,000 clones, about 70% of them singletons. Sequenced material: CD4+ T cells from blood buffy coats. Receptors were obtained from a human donor in good health.

V and J are TRBV6-5 and TRBJ2-1; 8 bases are a match to TRBD2. With V trimmed by 6 bases and J by 7 bases, 11 bases remained unmatched. Germline V gene sequence: CDR1 MNHEY, CDR2 SVGAGI. This CDR3 has 15 residues. CDR3 amino acids: CASRPSGGAGNEQFF. For the CDR3, the DNA is TGTGCCAGCAGGCCAAGCGGGGGTGCGGGGAATGAGCAGTTCTTC.

The V call is TRBV11-3, the J call TRBJ1-2, with TRBD1 matching 7 bases. The CDR3 has 13 residues. The V and J ends lost 5 bases and 2 bases, in that order; junction bases with no gene match: 2. Germline CDR1 and CDR2: SGHNT and YENEEA. The CDR3 nucleotides read TGTGCCAGCAGCGTGACAGGGAACTATGGCTACACCTTC. This codes for CASSVTGNYGYTF.

The gene calls are TRBV20-1 and TRBJ2-7; tentatively, D is TRBD1 (6 bases). The CDR3 runs 11 residues. CDR1 and CDR2 (germline): DFQATT, SNEGSKA (reference sequence). The V gene lost 6 bases and the J gene lost 5 bases, with 11 bases spanning the gap. The CDR3 here is CSAYRDHEQYF. The CDR3 DNA reads as TGCAGTGCCTACAGGGACCACGAGCAGTACTTC.

The chain recombines TRBV18 with TRBJ2-7; D is undetermined. CDR3 length equals 11 residues. The ends were cut back, 5 bases at V and 4 bases at J, with 6 bases in the middle. Germline V lookup: CDR1 KGHSH, CDR2 LQKENI. The CDR3 protein is CASSEQYEQYF. The CDR3 coding sequence is TGTGCCAGCTCAGAACAGTACGAGCAGTACTTC.

J is TRBJ2-2 and V is TRBV27; no firm D call. CDR3 length: 15 amino acids. Trimming stripped 0 bases from V and 2 bases from J, with 7 bases between. Germline CDR1 reads MNHEY; CDR2 reads SMNVEV (reference sequence). CDR3 residues: CASSLSGRNTGELFF. The CDR3 DNA reads as TGTGCCAGCAGTTTATCGGGCAGAAACACCGGGGAGCTGTTTTTT.

The chain couples TRBV7-6 to TRBJ1-4; D is uncertain. CDR3 size: 16 residues. Trimming shortened V by 1 base and J by 7 bases, and 16 bases separated the two germline ends. Germline V gene sequence: CDR1 SGHVS, CDR2 FNYEAQ. CDR3 amino acids: CASSLVGNLRPEKLFF. The DNA for the CDR3 is TGTGCCAGCAGCTTAGTAGGGAATCTGAGGCCTGAAAAACTGTTTTTT.

V is TRBV4-3 and J is TRBJ1-2; 8 bases align to TRBD1. Germline V gives CDR1 LGHNA, CDR2 YSLEER. The CDR3 loop spans 17 amino acids. V lost 0 bases to trimming and J lost 6 bases; unmatched junction nucleotides: 12. CDR3 loop: CASSQDLGQVKWNGYTF. The CDR3 DNA follows: TGCGCCAGCAGCCAAGATTTGGGACAGGTTAAATGGAATGGCTACACCTTC.

The chain uses TRBV14 and TRBJ2-7; D may be TRBD2 (6 bases). V lost 4 bases to trimming and J lost 0 bases, with 13 bases between them. This CDR3 is 15 amino acids long. From germline, CDR1 is SGHDN and CDR2 FVKESK. CDR3 sequence (DNA): TGTGCCAGCAGCCCCACTCGGGGGAACTCCTACGAGCAGTACTTC. The encoded protein is CASSPTRGNSYEQYF.